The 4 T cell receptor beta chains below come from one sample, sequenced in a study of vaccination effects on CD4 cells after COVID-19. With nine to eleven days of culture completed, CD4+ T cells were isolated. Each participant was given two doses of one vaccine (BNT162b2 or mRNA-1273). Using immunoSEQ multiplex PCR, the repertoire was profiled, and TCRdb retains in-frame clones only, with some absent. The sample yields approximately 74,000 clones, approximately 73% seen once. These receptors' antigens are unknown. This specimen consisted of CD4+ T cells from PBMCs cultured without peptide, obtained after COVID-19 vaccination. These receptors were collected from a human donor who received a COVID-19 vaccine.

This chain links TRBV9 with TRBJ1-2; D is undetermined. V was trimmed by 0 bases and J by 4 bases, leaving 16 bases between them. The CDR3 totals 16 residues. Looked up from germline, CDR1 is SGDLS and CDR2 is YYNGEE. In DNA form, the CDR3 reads TGTGCCAGCAGCGTAGATACGAAGTCCCTCTCCTATGGCTACACCTTC. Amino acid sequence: CASSVDTKSLSYGYTF.

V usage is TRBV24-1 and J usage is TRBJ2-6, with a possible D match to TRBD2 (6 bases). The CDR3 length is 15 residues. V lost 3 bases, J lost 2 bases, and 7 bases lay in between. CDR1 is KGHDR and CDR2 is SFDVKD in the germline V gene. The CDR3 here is CATSDTGAGANVLTF. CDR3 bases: TGTGCCACCAGTGATACGGGAGCTGGGGCCAACGTCCTGACTTTC.

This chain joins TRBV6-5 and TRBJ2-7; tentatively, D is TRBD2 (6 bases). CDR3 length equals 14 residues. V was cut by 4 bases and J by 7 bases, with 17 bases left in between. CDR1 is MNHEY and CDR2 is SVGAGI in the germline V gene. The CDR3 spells CASSSGTDLSEQYV. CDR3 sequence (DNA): TGTGCCAGCAGTTCCGGGACTGACCTCAGTGAGCAGTACGTC.

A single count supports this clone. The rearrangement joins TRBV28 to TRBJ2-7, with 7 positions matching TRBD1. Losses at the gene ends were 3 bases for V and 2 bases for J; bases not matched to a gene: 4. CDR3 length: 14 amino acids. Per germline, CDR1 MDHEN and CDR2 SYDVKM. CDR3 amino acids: CASSFGTGAYEQYV. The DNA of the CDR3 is TGTGCCAGCAGTTTCGGAACAGGGGCCTACGAGCAGTACGTC.